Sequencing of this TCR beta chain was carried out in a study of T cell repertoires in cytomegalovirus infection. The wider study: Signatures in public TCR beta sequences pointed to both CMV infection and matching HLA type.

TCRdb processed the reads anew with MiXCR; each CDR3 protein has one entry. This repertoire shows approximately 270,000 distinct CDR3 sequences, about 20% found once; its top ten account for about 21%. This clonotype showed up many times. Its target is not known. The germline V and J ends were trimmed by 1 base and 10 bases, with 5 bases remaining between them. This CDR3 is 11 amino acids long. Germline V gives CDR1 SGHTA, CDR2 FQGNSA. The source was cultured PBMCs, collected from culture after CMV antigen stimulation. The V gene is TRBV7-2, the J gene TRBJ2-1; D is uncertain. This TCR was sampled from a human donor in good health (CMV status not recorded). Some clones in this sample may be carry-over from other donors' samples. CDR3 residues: CASSLGSEQFF. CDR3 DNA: TGTGCCAGCAGCTTAGGGTCCGAGCAGTTCTTC.